This TCR beta chain originates from a study of CD8+CD57+ T cells in acquired aplastic anemia. Study background: Each DNA sample taken from sorted CD4+ and CD8+ cells came to around 3.4 ug on average.

Sequencing involved patients with CD8+CD57+ cell expansion previously shown by flow cytometry. On this clonotype itself: What it binds is unknown. At one of its ends the junction is not consistent with the germline gene, which may arise from a read error.

The CDR3 length is 10 residues. The germline gives CDR1 SNHLY, CDR2 FYNNEI. TCR beta VDJ and CDR3 profiles were obtained from a genomic DNA template. MiXCR was run by TCRdb on the reads, yielding one entry per CDR3 protein. The table records some 120,000 distinct CDR3 sequences, 50% to 60% of them present only once. Findings and limits, study-wide: Some 31 shared CD8+ CDR3s appeared highly expressed within patients' immunodominant clones.

Source material: sorted CD4+, CD8+, or CD8+CD57+ T cells (not recorded which) from PBMCs. The rearrangement links TRBV2 to TRBJ1-3; perhaps TRBD1 as D (6 bases). This receptor was taken from a human donor with aplastic anemia. The CDR3: CASSGQVVAF. DNA of the CDR3: TGTGCCAGCAGTGGACAGGTGGTTGCGTTT.